What follows describes a single T cell receptor beta chain. This sample was taken from a study of shared clonotypes between healthy human individuals. Trimming took 3 bases from V and 0 from J, leaving 12 bases between them. Germline V gene data show CDR1 as SGHRS and CDR2 as YFSETQ. The CDR3 extends over 15 amino acids. Measured with immunoSEQ multiplex PCR; TCRdb has only the in-frame clones, and not every one. The table has 2.3 million or so clones, approximately 93% seen once. The chain recombines TRBV5-1 with TRBJ1-1; no reliable D call. This TCR derives from a man between 18 and 35 years old in good health. Some clones in this sample may be carry-over from other donors' samples. Sequenced: naive CD4+ T cells from PBMCs. Documented subset: CD45RA+ positively selected. CDR3 DNA: TGCGCCAGCAGCTCGACCGGAGACTTGAACACTGAAGCTTTCTTT. As protein: CASSSTGDLNTEAFF. The variable domain in full, with the rest retrieved from reference TRBV5-1 and TRBJ1-1, is KAGVTQTPRYLIKTRGQQVTLSCSPISGHRSVSWYQQTPGQGLQFLFEYFSETQRNKGNFPGRFSGRQFSNSRSEMNVSTLELGDSALYLCASSSTGDLNTEAFFGQGTRLTVV.